This record concerns one TCR beta chain sequence. This receptor's antigen is unknown. No much larger clone exists at a distance of one base, and base qualities are not known. TCR CDR3 regions were amplified from genomic DNA by multiplex PCR using the deep immunoSEQ assay. Extracted genomic DNA from each cell subset was distributed evenly across all wells of several immunoSEQ 96-well plates, and each plate was treated as a replicate. For sorted subsets, around 200 ng genomic DNA, equal to 30,000 or so T cell genomes, was loaded into each replicate PCR. The purified libraries were quantified using a Qubit 3.0 fluorometer, sized with a Bioanalyzer 2100, and then quantified again using the KAPA Library Quantification kit. Every immunoSEQ 96-well plate was sequenced on a dedicated single-read 150-cycle Illumina NextSeq 550 flow cell. As for the authors' bioinformatics: Because the immunoSEQ output included only junctional sequences and no quality scores, the filtering could not be the same as the filtering used for full-length reads. To assign V/J genes and CDR3, sequences were annotated against IMGT germline references using PyIR, a Python wrapper for IgBLAST v1.9. Reads with weak V/J assignments (E-value above 1e-6), missing CDR3, stop codons, out-of-frame junctions, or ambiguous translated residues were removed. V3J clonotypes were defined as sequences sharing the same inferred V gene, J gene, and CDR3 amino acid sequence. Percentage overlap between repertoires was calculated by dividing the number of shared unique clonotypes by the size of the smaller repertoire. RTK rarefaction, the Chao1 estimator, and Recon v2.1 estimates of unobserved clonotypes were used to assess repertoire richness. Generation probabilities for all TCRbeta clonotypes obtained by the gDNA method from several donors were computed using OLGA. As stored in TCRdb, this immuneACCESS dataset retains in-frame rearrangements with V and J assigned. A fraction of the clones does not appear; measured against another copy, unresolved V genes explain less than half of the discrepancy, and the remainder lacks a known reason. The DNA was the basis for D and trimming; V, J and clone size are from that table. The sample table holds millions of clones, of which just under 95% were seen once. The top ten constitute 0.85% to 1.3% of the sample.

This sample is drawn from a study of shared clonotypes between healthy human individuals (dated by TCRdb to the early 2020s). With respect to the entire study: Three men and a couple of women, aged 18 to 49 years, made up the cohort. Per donor, three plates each were used for CD4 naive and CD4 memory, two for CD8 naive, and one for CD8 memory. To estimate repertoire size and how much clonotype sharing occurs between individuals, the study deeply sequenced the blood TCR repertoires of 4 to 6 healthy adults. Different laboratories and diverse techniques were used to prepare libraries and sequence TCR repertoires, to increase sequencing depth and limit assay-specific biases. Per donor, leukapheresis produced somewhere between about 0.85 and 9.5 billion PBMCs.

CDR1 and CDR2 are read off the germline V gene as MDHEN and SYDVKM. V and J are trimmed by 1 base and 4 bases, and the gene matches miss 10 bases of the junction. The CDR3, cysteine through phenylalanine, is 17 amino acids long. This entry keeps only the CDR3 DNA: 51 bases, framed from base 1. CD8 naive samples consisted of CD45RO-negative cells that were positively selected for CCR7, yielding a CD45RA+CCR7+ population without TemRA cells. The donors were healthy, HIV-negative adults who had no recently reported acute infections or vaccinations. Only Caucasian adults living in Nashville, Tennessee, USA were represented among the donors. Blood was collected by leukapheresis, and PBMCs were isolated by Ficoll-Histopaque density gradient centrifugation and then cryopreserved in liquid nitrogen vapor phase. Analytical flow cytometry was used to check the purity and quantity of every magnetically sorted T cell population. From each sorted fraction, genomic DNA was isolated and quantified by UV absorbance on a Nanodrop 2000c.

Broader findings and caveats from the paper: When a few donors were compared, the shared fraction of clonotypes was about 5.5% for naive CD4, more than 3% for naive CD8, 2% to 2.5% for memory CD4, and 0.35% to 0.4% for memory CD8. Estimated clonotype richness was generally larger for naive than for memory subsets. Sampling was restricted to blood, and TCR repertoires in tissues likely differ from the TCR repertoires found in blood. Because the study included a small number of donors, the genetic and exposure-history diversity represented was limited. Based on pairwise subsampling, the degree of clonotype sharing among donors was expected to be affected by sequencing depth. Clonotypes shared by all four sorted-subset donors showed higher generation probabilities than non-shared clonotypes. Incomplete sequencing was indicated by rarefaction of sorted-subset datasets, despite the large sequencing depth.

Material for sequencing was naive CD8+ T cells sorted from blood. Read against the paper, the sample's cell subset or site label means: CD45RA+CCR7+. The rearrangement combines TRBV28 with TRBJ2-5; 9 bases in between match TRBD1. This TCR derives from a man younger than 30 in good health. The DNA sequence is as follows: TGTGCCAGCAGTTTATCCCCGCCGGGACAGGGAGGAGAGACCCAGTACTTC. Its coded protein is CASSLSPPGQGGETQYF.